Here is one T cell receptor (beta chain) with its context. Antigen: not known. The V segment lost 6 bases and the J segment 5 bases; nucleotides outside the gene matches: 6. The CDR3 has 13 amino acids. Germline V gene sequence: CDR1 WNHNN, CDR2 SYGVQD (reference sequence). The data belong to a study of CD8 T cells in ankylosing spondylitis. TCRdb re-derived calls from the 5' RACE reads in MiXCR, one entry per CDR3 protein. This table has 270,000 or so distinct CDR3 sequences, under 20% appearing once. Study observations and caveats: There was reportedly significant enrichment of clones that were disease-linked in matched ankylosing spondylitis synovial fluid. Earlier reports found some motif variants in synovial fluid and blood in reactive arthritis.

This receptor was identified in a male donor with ankylosing spondylitis or in good health (not recorded which). Sequencing used blood, either unsorted or a sorted T cell fraction (not recorded which). The J gene is TRBJ2-7, the V gene TRBV10-1; 8 bases align to TRBD1. The CDR3 DNA reads as TGCGCCAGCAGATGCCAGGGGGCTGACGAGCAGTACTTC. Residues: CASRCQGADEQYF.